A selection of T cell receptor beta chains follows, all from one sample in a study of pediatric ulcerative colitis. Produced via immunoSEQ multiplex PCR; TCRdb's table is partial and in-frame only. The table includes more than 50,000 clones, around 80% detected once. Sequencing was performed on blood. These TCRs come from a boy younger than 18 with moderate ulcerative colitis. Both conserved end residues are part of each CDR3. Each record gives: clone size, J gene, V gene, D gene, CDR3 protein, CDR3 DNA. A D gene is named only where the DNA matches it firmly. Only part of the rows carry a size: once, few, many, or a class if the clone is expanded.

size: -; J: TRBJ1-2; V: TRBV27; D: -; CDR3: CASSLRGLMNYGYTF; DNA: TGTGCCAGCAGCCTTCGAGGACTGATGAACTATGGCTACACCTTC
size: -; J: TRBJ2-1; V: TRBV10-1; D: TRBD2; CDR3: CARLASNEQFF; DNA: TGCGCCAGACTAGCGAGTAATGAGCAGTTCTTC
size: -; J: TRBJ2-3; V: TRBV6-6; D: TRBD2; CDR3: CASSYGAGADTQYF; DNA: TGTGCCAGCAGTTACGGAGCGGGAGCAGATACGCAGTATTTT
size: -; J: TRBJ1-1; V: TRBV7-9; D: TRBD1; CDR3: CASSPGRGRTEAFF; DNA: TGTGCCAGCAGCCCCGGGAGGGGGCGAACTGAAGCTTTCTTT
size: few; J: TRBJ2-1; V: TRBV7-3; D: -; CDR3: CASSALTTNNNEQFF; DNA: TGTGCCAGCAGCGCCTTAACAACCAACAACAATGAGCAGTTCTTC
size: -; J: TRBJ1-2; V: TRBV6-6; D: -; CDR3: CASRTNYGYTF; DNA: TGTGCCAGTCGGACAAACTATGGCTACACCTTC
size: -; J: TRBJ1-1; V: TRBV5-5; D: -; CDR3: CASSAGPHTEAFF; DNA: TGTGCCAGCAGCGCGGGACCGCACACTGAAGCTTTCTTT
size: -; J: TRBJ1-3; V: TRBV7-8; D: -; CDR3: CASSSGFGAMGGNTIYF; DNA: TGTGCCAGCAGCTCAGGGTTCGGGGCCATGGGGGGAAACACCATATATTTT
size: -; J: TRBJ1-5; V: TRBV11-2; D: -; CDR3: CASSLDLRGRRLYNQPQHF; DNA: TGTGCCAGCAGCTTAGATCTCCGGGGACGCCGTCTTTACAATCAGCCCCAGCATTTT
size: -; J: TRBJ1-1; V: TRBV15; D: -; CDR3: CATSRVGGRKQPMNTEAFF; DNA: TGTGCCACCAGCAGAGTGGGGGGTCGGAAGCAACCCATGAACACTGAAGCTTTCTTT
size: -; J: TRBJ1-1; V: TRBV16; D: TRBD1; CDR3: CASSPDRGTEAFF; DNA: TGTGCCAGCAGCCCAGACAGGGGGACTGAAGCTTTCTTT
size: -; J: TRBJ2-3; V: TRBV21-1; D: -; CDR3: CASSNRRGSTDTQYF; DNA: TGTGCCAGCAGCAATCGAAGGGGGAGCACAGATACGCAGTATTTT
size: -; J: TRBJ2-3; V: TRBV5-4; D: TRBD2; CDR3: CASSLRGGGTDTQYF; DNA: TGTGCCAGCAGCTTACGGGGGGGCGGCACAGATACGCAGTATTTT
size: few; J: TRBJ1-4; V: TRBV27; D: TRBD1; CDR3: CASKLGQERGKLFF; DNA: TGTGCCAGCAAGCTCGGACAGGAACGCGGAAAACTGTTTTTT
size: -; J: TRBJ1-1; V: TRBV25-1; D: -; CDR3: CASSDLGPSGNTEAFF; DNA: TGTGCCAGCAGTGATCTAGGCCCTTCGGGAAACACTGAAGCTTTCTTT
size: -; J: TRBJ1-2; V: TRBV5-6; D: TRBD1; CDR3: CASSHETGGSGYTF; DNA: TGTGCCAGCAGCCACGAAACAGGGGGCAGTGGCTACACCTTC
size: few; J: TRBJ2-7; V: TRBV27; D: TRBD2; CDR3: CASSPTFPGLADYEQYF; DNA: TGTGCCAGCAGTCCAACTTTCCCGGGACTAGCGGACTACGAGCAGTACTTC
size: -; J: TRBJ2-7; V: TRBV5-1; D: -; CDR3: CASSHDRGYYEQYF; DNA: TGCGCCAGCAGCCACGACAGAGGTTACTACGAGCAGTACTTC
size: -; J: TRBJ2-3; V: TRBV5-5; D: TRBD1; CDR3: CASSFETGALTDTQYF; DNA: TGTGCCAGCAGCTTTGAGACAGGGGCGTTGACAGATACGCAGTATTTT
size: -; J: TRBJ2-1; V: TRBV12-5; D: -; CDR3: CASGLVDLRGIGYNEQFF; DNA: TGTGCTAGTGGTTTGGTAGATCTTCGGGGTATAGGCTACAATGAGCAGTTCTTC
size: -; J: TRBJ2-3; V: TRBV9; D: -; CDR3: CASSAHGGSGDTQYF; DNA: TGTGCCAGCAGCGCGCACGGGGGATCGGGAGATACGCAGTATTTT
size: once; J: TRBJ2-7; V: TRBV27; D: -; CDR3: CASSLRGTDTYEQYF; DNA: TGTGCCAGCAGTTTAAGAGGGACTGACACCTACGAGCAGTACTTC
size: -; J: TRBJ1-4; V: TRBV5-1; D: -; CDR3: CASSLGATNEKLFF; DNA: TGCGCCAGCAGCTTGGGGGCAACTAATGAAAAACTGTTTTTT
size: -; J: TRBJ2-7; V: TRBV7-5; D: -; CDR3: CASSSPTEPYEQYF; DNA: TGTGCCAGCAGCTCCCCTACGGAGCCCTACGAGCAGTACTTC
size: few; J: TRBJ1-2; V: TRBV5-1; D: -; CDR3: CASSLGGVRFNYGYTF; DNA: TGCGCCAGCAGCTTGGGAGGGGTTCGTTTCAACTATGGCTACACCTTC
size: -; J: TRBJ1-1; V: TRBV30; D: -; CDR3: CASLGAGLAFF; DNA: TGTGCCTCTTTGGGGGCCGGGCTAGCTTTCTTT
size: few; J: TRBJ1-1; V: TRBV5-4; D: -; CDR3: CASSPIGDSEAFF; DNA: TGTGCCAGCAGTCCGATCGGGGACTCTGAAGCTTTCTTT
size: -; J: TRBJ1-2; V: TRBV6-5; D: TRBD1; CDR3: CASSYWDSITNYGYTF; DNA: TGTGCCAGCAGTTACTGGGACAGCATCACTAACTATGGCTACACCTTC
size: -; J: TRBJ1-1; V: TRBV9; D: -; CDR3: CASSVAVRGTEAFF; DNA: TGTGCCAGCAGCGTAGCAGTGCGGGGAACTGAAGCTTTCTTT
size: -; J: TRBJ1-2; V: TRBV6-5; D: -; CDR3: CASSYSKQGWGGYTF; DNA: TGTGCCAGCAGTTACTCGAAACAGGGTTGGGGTGGCTACACCTTC
size: -; J: TRBJ2-7; V: TRBV19; D: TRBD1; CDR3: CASSNHRPGTGRSEQYF; DNA: TGTGCCAGTAGTAACCACCGACCCGGGACAGGGCGATCCGAGCAGTACTTC
size: -; J: TRBJ1-2; V: TRBV13; D: -; CDR3: CASSRADYGYTF; DNA: TGTGCCAGCAGCCGGGCCGACTATGGCTACACCTTC
size: few; J: TRBJ1-5; V: TRBV27; D: -; CDR3: CASSRKAAKWPQHF; DNA: TGTGCCAGCAGTCGTAAAGCCGCCAAATGGCCCCAGCATTTT
size: -; J: TRBJ2-1; V: TRBV2; D: -; CDR3: CASRPLRDEQFF; DNA: TGTGCCAGCAGGCCCCTTCGAGATGAGCAGTTCTTC
size: few; J: TRBJ2-7; V: TRBV5-6; D: -; CDR3: CASSLGGARYEQYF; DNA: TGTGCCAGCAGCTTGGGTGGAGCACGCTACGAGCAGTACTTC
size: -; J: TRBJ2-1; V: TRBV5-1; D: TRBD1; CDR3: CASCRDRNYNEQFF; DNA: TGCGCCAGCTGCCGGGACAGGAACTACAATGAGCAGTTCTTC
size: -; J: TRBJ1-2; V: TRBV7-9; D: -; CDR3: CANRRVTTDYGYTF; DNA: TGTGCCAACAGGCGGGTAACTACCGACTATGGCTACACCTTC
size: -; J: TRBJ2-3; V: TRBV5-1; D: TRBD1; CDR3: CASSFGQASTDTQYF; DNA: TGCGCCAGCAGCTTTGGACAGGCGAGCACAGATACGCAGTATTTT
size: -; J: TRBJ1-1; V: TRBV2; D: -; CDR3: CASRNLRANTEAFF; DNA: TGTGCCAGCAGGAATCTCCGGGCGAACACTGAAGCTTTCTTT
size: -; J: TRBJ2-5; V: TRBV7-7; D: TRBD1; CDR3: CASSRDRGLVETQYF; DNA: TGTGCCAGCAGCAGGGACAGGGGGCTCGTAGAGACCCAGTACTTC
size: -; J: TRBJ2-4; V: TRBV2; D: -; CDR3: CASSLGLAKNIQYF; DNA: TGTGCCAGCAGTCTAGGGCTAGCCAAAAACATTCAGTACTTC
size: once; J: TRBJ2-5; V: TRBV5-1; D: -; CDR3: CASSLTLRGAGVPSFEETQYF; DNA: TGCGCCAGCAGCTTAACTCTCCGGGGCGCCGGGGTCCCAAGCTTTGAGGAGACCCAGTACTTC
size: -; J: TRBJ2-7; V: TRBV7-2; D: -; CDR3: CASSLSRTVYEQYF; DNA: TGTGCCAGCAGCTTATCAAGGACAGTCTACGAGCAGTACTTC
size: -; J: TRBJ2-7; V: TRBV27; D: -; CDR3: CASSFSREAGVYEQYF; DNA: TGTGCCAGCAGTTTTTCCAGAGAAGCAGGGGTCTACGAGCAGTACTTC
size: -; J: TRBJ2-3; V: TRBV5-6; D: -; CDR3: CASSLRFAGTDTQYF; DNA: TGTGCCAGCAGCTTGAGGTTCGCCGGCACAGATACGCAGTATTTT